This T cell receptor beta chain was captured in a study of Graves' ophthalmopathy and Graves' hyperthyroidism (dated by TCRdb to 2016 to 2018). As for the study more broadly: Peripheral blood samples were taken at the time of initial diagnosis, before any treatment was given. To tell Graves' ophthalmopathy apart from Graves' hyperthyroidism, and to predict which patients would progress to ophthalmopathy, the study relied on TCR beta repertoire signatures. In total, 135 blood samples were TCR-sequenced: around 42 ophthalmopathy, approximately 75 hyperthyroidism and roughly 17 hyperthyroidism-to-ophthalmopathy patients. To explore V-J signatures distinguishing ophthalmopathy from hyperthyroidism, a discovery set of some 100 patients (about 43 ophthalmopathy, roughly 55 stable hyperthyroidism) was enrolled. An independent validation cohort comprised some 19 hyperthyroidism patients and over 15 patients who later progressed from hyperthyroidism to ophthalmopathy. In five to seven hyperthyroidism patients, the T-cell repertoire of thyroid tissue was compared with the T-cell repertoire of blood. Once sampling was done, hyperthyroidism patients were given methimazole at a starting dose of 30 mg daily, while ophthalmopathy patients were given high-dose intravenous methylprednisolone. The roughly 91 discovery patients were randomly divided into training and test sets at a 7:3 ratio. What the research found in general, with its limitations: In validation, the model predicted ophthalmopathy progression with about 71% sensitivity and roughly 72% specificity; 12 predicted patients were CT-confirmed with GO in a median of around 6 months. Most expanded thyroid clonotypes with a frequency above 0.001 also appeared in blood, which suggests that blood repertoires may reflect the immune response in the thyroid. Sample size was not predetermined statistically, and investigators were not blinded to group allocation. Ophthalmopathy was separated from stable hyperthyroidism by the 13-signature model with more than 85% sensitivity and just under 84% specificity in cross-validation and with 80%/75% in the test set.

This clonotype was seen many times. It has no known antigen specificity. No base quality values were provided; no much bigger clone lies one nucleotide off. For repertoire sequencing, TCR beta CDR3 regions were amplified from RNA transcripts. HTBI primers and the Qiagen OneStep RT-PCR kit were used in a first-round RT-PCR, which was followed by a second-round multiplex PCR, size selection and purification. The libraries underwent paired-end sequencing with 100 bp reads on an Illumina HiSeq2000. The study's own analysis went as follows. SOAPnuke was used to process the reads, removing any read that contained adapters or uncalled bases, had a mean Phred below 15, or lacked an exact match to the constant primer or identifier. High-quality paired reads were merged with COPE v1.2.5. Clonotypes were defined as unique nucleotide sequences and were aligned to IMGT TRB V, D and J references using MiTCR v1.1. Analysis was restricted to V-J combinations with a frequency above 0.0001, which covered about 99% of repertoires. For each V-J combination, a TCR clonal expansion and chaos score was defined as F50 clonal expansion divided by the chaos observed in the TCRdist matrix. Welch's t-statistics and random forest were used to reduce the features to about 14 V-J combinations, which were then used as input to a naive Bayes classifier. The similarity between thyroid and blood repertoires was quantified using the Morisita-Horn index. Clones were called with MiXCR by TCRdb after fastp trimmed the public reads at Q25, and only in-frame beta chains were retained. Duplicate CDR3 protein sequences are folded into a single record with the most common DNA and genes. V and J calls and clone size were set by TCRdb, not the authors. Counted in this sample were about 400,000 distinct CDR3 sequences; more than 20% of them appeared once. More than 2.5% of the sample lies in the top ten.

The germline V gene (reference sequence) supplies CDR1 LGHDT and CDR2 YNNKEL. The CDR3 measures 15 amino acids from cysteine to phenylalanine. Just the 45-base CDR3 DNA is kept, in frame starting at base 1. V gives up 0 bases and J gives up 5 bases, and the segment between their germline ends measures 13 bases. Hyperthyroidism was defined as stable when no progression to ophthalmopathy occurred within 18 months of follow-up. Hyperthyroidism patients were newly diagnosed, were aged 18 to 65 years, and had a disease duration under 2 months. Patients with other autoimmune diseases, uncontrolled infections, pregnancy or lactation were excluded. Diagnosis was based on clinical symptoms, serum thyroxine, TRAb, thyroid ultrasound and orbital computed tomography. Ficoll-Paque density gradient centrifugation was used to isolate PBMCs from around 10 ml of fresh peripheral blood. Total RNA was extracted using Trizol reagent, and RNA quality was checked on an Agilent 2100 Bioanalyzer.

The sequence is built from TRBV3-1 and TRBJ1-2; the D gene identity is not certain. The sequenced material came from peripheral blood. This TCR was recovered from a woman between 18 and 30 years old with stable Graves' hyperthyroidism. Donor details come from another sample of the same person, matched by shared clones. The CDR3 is CASSQDLGQIYGYTF. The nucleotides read TGTGCCAGCAGCCAAGATCTTGGGCAGATTTATGGCTACACCTTC.